The 28 T cell receptor beta chains listed next were all sequenced from one sample in a study of OX40 agonist ivuxolimab in advanced cancers. Sequencing used immunoSEQ multiplex PCR; TCRdb keeps in-frame clones, though not all of them. The table includes some 70,000 clones, 84% detected once. Sequences were derived from CD4+ or CD8+ T cells sorted from blood, sampled in a trial of the OX40 agonist ivuxolimab. These receptors all come from an adult with an advanced solid tumor such as melanoma, head and neck, liver or kidney cancer.

This clone was seen only once. The chain recombines TRBV7-9 with TRBJ2-1; unclear D gene. CDR3 length: 12 amino acids. Germline assignment: CDR1 SEHNR and CDR2 FQNEAQ (reference sequence). With 1 base removed from V and 7 bases from J, the gap between germline ends came to 5 bases. The CDR3 nucleotides are TGTGCCAGCAGCTTAGATAGAAATGAGCAGTTCTTC. Translated, it gives CASSLDRNEQFF. The full variable domain, completed using reference TRBV7-9 and TRBJ2-1, is DTGVSQNPRHKITKRGQNVTFRCDPISEHNRLYWYRQTLGQGPEFLTYFQNEAQLEKSRLLSDRFSAERPKGSFSTLEIQRTEQGDSAMYLCASSLDRNEQFFGPGTRLTVL.

This chain connects TRBV7-9 to TRBJ2-7; D unclear. Per germline, CDR1 SEHNR and CDR2 FQNEAQ (reference sequence). Trimming left V 3 bases short and J 4 bases short, with 4 bases between. The CDR3 runs to 11 residues. This CDR3 is CASSFLYEQYF. The CDR3 DNA reads TGTGCCAGCAGCTTCCTGTACGAGCAGTACTTC.

In this sample, this clone turned up a few times. J is TRBJ2-1 and V is TRBV15; TRBD1 is a possible D gene (6 bases). Germline values: CDR1 LNHNV, CDR2 YYDKDF (reference sequence). This CDR3 region has 15 residues. V lost 1 base, J lost 4 bases, and 11 bases lay in between. The CDR3 region is CATSRVRTDYNEQFF. Written as DNA, the CDR3 is TGTGCCACCAGCAGAGTGAGGACAGATTACAATGAGCAGTTCTTC.

The CDR3 spells CASSPGRGRYGYTF. The CDR3 coding sequence is TGTGCCAGCAGCCCCGGGAGGGGACGCTATGGCTACACCTTC. V gene TRBV7-9 combines with J gene TRBJ1-2, with a possible D match to TRBD1 (5 bases). V lost 5 bases and J 4 bases, leaving 14 bases between the germline ends. The CDR3 has 14 residues. Looked up from germline, CDR1 is SEHNR and CDR2 is FQNEAQ (reference sequence).

V and J are TRBV7-3 and TRBJ2-3, with D possibly called TRBD1 or TRBD2 (5 bases each). With 4 bases removed from V and 6 bases from J, the gap between germline ends came to 11 bases. CDR1 and CDR2 (germline): SGHTA, FQGTGA. The CDR3 loop spans 13 amino acids. CDR3: CASSSGRGDTQYF. The CDR3 region has the DNA TGTGCCAGCAGCTCGGGACGCGGGGATACGCAGTATTTT.

The chain has TRBV7-9 and TRBJ1-1; a possible D gene is TRBD1 (6 bases). The CDR3 contains 16 residues. Germline V gene lookup returns CDR1 SEHNR and CDR2 FQNEAQ (reference sequence). V was pared by 5 bases and J by 4 bases, with 20 bases between. The CDR3 nucleotides read TGTGCCAGCAGCCCCGGGTATTGGGGGCAGGGCACTGAAGCTTTCTTT. Amino acids: CASSPGYWGQGTEAFF. Based on the CDR3 plus reference TRBV7-9 and TRBJ1-1, the full variable domain is DTGVSQNPRHKITKRGQNVTFRCDPISEHNRLYWYRQTLGQGPEFLTYFQNEAQLEKSRLLSDRFSAERPKGSFSTLEIQRTEQGDSAMYLCASSPGYWGQGTEAFFGQGTRLTVV.

The chain has TRBV29-1 and TRBJ1-5; the match to TRBD1 covers 8 bases. Losses at the gene ends were 4 bases for V and 3 bases for J; bases not matched to a gene: 2. Germline CDR1 and CDR2: SQVTM and ANQGSEA. This CDR3 region has 13 residues. The DNA for the CDR3 is TGCAGCGTTGGGACAGGGATCAATCAGCCCCAGCATTTT. As protein: CSVGTGINQPQHF.

V gene TRBV6-1 combines with J gene TRBJ1-2; maybe TRBD1 (6 bases). The V end lost 4 bases, the J end lost 2 bases, and 14 bases lay between the germline ends. The CDR3 spans 15 residues. Germline CDR1 is MNHNS and CDR2 is SASEGT. CDR3 loop: CASSVRQDQNYGYTF. DNA of the CDR3: TGTGCCAGCAGTGTCAGACAGGATCAAAACTATGGCTACACCTTC.

This clone was seen just once. J is TRBJ2-3 and V is TRBV9; perhaps TRBD2 as D (5 bases). CDR1 is SGDLS, CDR2 YYNGEE, per germline. Trimming took off 4 bases at V and 9 bases at J, with 12 bases between the two ends. This CDR3 has 12 amino acids. CDR3 in DNA: TGTGCCAGCAGCCTAGAACGGGGAACGCAGTATTTT. Residues: CASSLERGTQYF.

This clone was recorded once. The chain combines TRBV4-1 with TRBJ2-1; TRBD1 matches 11 bases. J gave up 6 bases and V 4 bases, and 11 bases lay outside the gene matches. The V gene's germline CDR1 is MGHRA and CDR2 YSYEKL. The length of the CDR3 is 17 residues. DNA for the CDR3: TGCGCCAGCAGCCGGTGGACAGGGGGCGATCTAGGCAATGAGCAGTTCTTC. Its translation is CASSRWTGGDLGNEQFF.

This chain links TRBV5-4 with TRBJ2-3, with 10 bases aligning to TRBD2. The ends lost 1 base at V and 7 bases at J; junction bases unmatched: 6. CDR1 SGHNT and CDR2 YYREEE come from the germline V gene (reference sequence). This CDR3 region has 15 residues. The CDR3: CASSLRSSGGYTQYF. The CDR3, as DNA: TGTGCCAGCAGCTTGCGGTCTAGCGGGGGATATACGCAGTATTTT.

This rearrangement joins TRBV6-6 to TRBJ1-2; a weak D match, TRBD1 (5 bases). V was pared by 2 bases and J by 7 bases, with 8 bases between. This CDR3 contains 12 residues. Germline V gene sequence: CDR1 MNHNY, CDR2 SVGAGI (reference sequence). CDR3 bases: TGTGCCAGCAGTTACGCAAGGGGTGGCTACACCTTC. Translated, it gives CASSYARGGYTF.

CDR3 coding DNA: TGCGCCAGCAGCGAAACGGACAGGACACTAGGGGCCCAGTACTTC. It specifies CASSETDRTLGAQYF. The rearrangement links TRBV5-1 to TRBJ2-5; 7 nucleotides align to TRBD1. The germline gives CDR1 SGHRS, CDR2 YFSETQ. The CDR3 length is 15 residues. V dropped 4 bases and J dropped 9; count of bases not matched to a gene: 15.

The DNA for the CDR3 is TGCAGCGTTGTTAGCAGCCAGTACGCCCAAGAGACCCAGTACTTC. Its protein is CSVVSSQYAQETQYF. The rearrangement uses TRBV29-1 and TRBJ2-5, with D uncertain. Germline V gene sequence: CDR1 SQVTM, CDR2 ANQGSEA. The CDR3 is made up of 15 amino acids. Trimming cost V 4 bases and J 1 base, with 16 bases left between them.

V and J are TRBV14 and TRBJ2-5; D may be TRBD1 or TRBD2 (5 bases each). Germline-derived CDR1 and CDR2 are SGHDN and FVKESK. CDR3 length equals 12 residues. The germline V and J ends were trimmed by 1 base and 5 bases, with 5 bases remaining between them. CDR3 sequence reads: CASSQGGETQYF. DNA for the CDR3: TGTGCCAGCAGCCAAGGGGGGGAGACCCAGTACTTC.

This clone was observed a handful of times. This chain joins TRBV7-2 and TRBJ2-5; D is perhaps TRBD2 (6 bases). V lost 3 bases and J lost 7, with 12 bases in between. CDR3 size: 13 residues. The germline CDR1 and CDR2 sequences are SGHTA and FQGNSA. CDR3 loop: CASSLAGRRTQYF. In DNA, the CDR3 is TGTGCCAGCAGCTTGGCGGGGAGAAGGACCCAGTACTTC.

The gene calls are TRBV6-5 and TRBJ1-1; 7 bases are shared with TRBD1. The CDR3 extends over 14 amino acids. V was pared by 6 bases and J by 0 bases, with 4 bases of the junction left unmatched. In germline, CDR1 is MNHEY, CDR2 SVGAGI. As DNA, the CDR3 is TGTGCCAGCAGGGGGACAGCCTTGAACACTGAAGCTTTCTTT. Translated: CASRGTALNTEAFF.

In this sample, this clone turned up once. The rearrangement uses TRBV2 and TRBJ1-4; D possibly corresponds to TRBD1 (5 bases). This CDR3 has 14 residues. Germline CDR1 reads SNHLY; CDR2 reads FYNNEI. V was pared by 7 bases and J by 4 bases, with 13 bases between. CDR3 amino acids: CASNARDGNEKLFF. The CDR3 DNA is TGTGCCAGCAATGCCCGGGACGGTAATGAAAAACTGTTTTTT. The whole variable domain, remainder taken from reference TRBV2 and TRBJ1-4, is EPEVTQTPSHQVTQMGQEVILRCVPISNHLYFYWYRQILGQKVEFLVSFYNNEISEKSEIFDDQFSVERPDGSNFTLKIRSTKLEDSAMYFCASNARDGNEKLFFGSGTQLSVL.

The chain has TRBV18 and TRBJ2-7, with D hard to call. Germline-derived CDR1 and CDR2 are KGHSH and LQKENI. The CDR3 extends over 13 amino acids. Trimming shortened V by 2 bases and J by 0 bases, and 5 bases separated the two germline ends. The CDR3 region is CASSPASSYEQYF. As DNA, the CDR3 is TGTGCCAGCTCACCAGCCAGCTCCTACGAGCAGTACTTC. The full variable domain, rest sourced from reference TRBV18 and TRBJ2-7, is NAGVMQNPRHLVRRRGQEARLRCSPMKGHSHVYWYRQLPEEGLKFMVYLQKENIIDESGMPKERFSAEFPKEGPSILRIQQVVRGDSAAYFCASSPASSYEQYFGPGTRLTVT.

The rearrangement joins TRBV18 to TRBJ1-1, with 8 bases fitting TRBD1. Germline V lookup: CDR1 KGHSH, CDR2 LQKENI. The J segment lost 2 bases and the V segment lost 3 bases, leaving 8 bases of the junction unmatched. The length of the CDR3 is 16 residues. CDR3 DNA: TGTGCCAGCTCACCCATACAGGGGGTCCTAAACACTGAAGCTTTCTTT. Residues: CASSPIQGVLNTEAFF.

This clone was seen once. The chain links TRBV25-1 to TRBJ2-6; 7 bases line up with TRBD1. V gave up 5 bases and J gave up 0 bases; unmatched junction bases: 10. Germline-derived CDR1 and CDR2 are MGHDK and SYGVNS. The CDR3 length is 18 residues. Here the CDR3 DNA reads TGTGCCAGCAGTAACCCGACAGGGCAGAGCTCTGGGGCCAACGTCCTGACTTTC. Amino acids: CASSNPTGQSSGANVLTF.

CDR3 coding DNA: TGTGCCACCAGCAGAGATCCGGTGGGACAGGCGATCTCCTACGAGCAGTACTTC. It specifies CATSRDPVGQAISYEQYF. The rearrangement links TRBV15 to TRBJ2-7; 8 bases align to TRBD1. Looked up from germline, CDR1 is LNHNV and CDR2 is YYDKDF (reference sequence). CDR3 length equals 18 residues. The J segment lost 0 bases and the V segment lost 0 bases, leaving 10 bases of the junction unmatched.

The V and J genes are TRBV5-4 and TRBJ2-3; TRBD2 agrees at 11 bases. In germline, CDR1 is SGHNT, CDR2 YYREEE (reference sequence). The junction had 6 bases not matched to a gene; V was cut back by 2 bases and J by 4 bases. The CDR3 runs to 16 residues. The CDR3 region has the DNA TGTGCCAGCAGCTTCCCTCTAGCGGGGGGTGCAGATACGCAGTATTTT. Residues: CASSFPLAGGADTQYF.

The gene calls are TRBV7-8 and TRBJ2-2; no reliable D call. This CDR3 is built from 12 residues. Germline V lookup: CDR1 SGHVS, CDR2 FQNEAQ. V gave up 8 bases and J gave up 4 bases, with 8 bases separating them. DNA for the CDR3: TGTGCCAGCGGTCGGACCACCGGGGAGCTGTTTTTT. This sequence encodes CASGRTTGELFF.

V is TRBV5-3 and J is TRBJ2-7; D ambiguous. TRBV5-3 counts as an open reading frame of uncertain function. The CDR3 extends over 12 amino acids. The germline V and J ends were trimmed by 0 bases and 7 bases, with 8 bases remaining between them. The CDR3 reads CARSLEVVEQYF. Written as DNA, the CDR3 is TGTGCCAGAAGCTTGGAGGTCGTTGAGCAGTACTTC.

V gene TRBV11-2 combines with J gene TRBJ2-1; tentatively, D is TRBD2 (6 bases). CDR3 length: 12 residues. Germline CDR1 SGHAT, CDR2 FQNNGV. The V end was cut by 5 bases, the J end by 12 bases, with 14 bases between. The CDR3 DNA follows: TGTGCCAGCAGCCAGGCGGGAACGACGCAGTTCTTC. It specifies CASSQAGTTQFF. Full variable domain (rest looked up from reference TRBV11-2 and TRBJ2-1): EAGVAQSPRYKIIEKRQSVAFWCNPISGHATLYWYQQILGQGPKLLIQFQNNGVVDDSQLPKDRFSAERLKGVDSTLKIQPAKLEDSAVYLCASSQAGTTQFFGPGTRLTVL.

This sequence joins TRBV7-2 and TRBJ1-2, with a tentative D call TRBD1 (5 bases). Germline CDR1 SGHTA, CDR2 FQGNSA. There are 13 residues in the CDR3. V shed 0 bases and J shed 8 bases, with 10 bases lying between them. The CDR3 protein is CASSLARGYGYTF. The CDR3 DNA reads TGTGCCAGCAGCTTAGCGAGGGGTTACGGCTACACCTTC.

The rearrangement links TRBV2 to TRBJ2-3; D unclear. Per the germline V gene, CDR1 is SNHLY and CDR2 is FYNNEI. This CDR3 spans 11 amino acids. V was shortened by 8 bases and J by 2 bases, with 5 bases between the two germline ends. This CDR3 reads CASLSTDTQYF. DNA of the CDR3: TGTGCCAGCCTCTCCACAGATACGCAGTATTTT.